This entry lists 14 T cell receptor beta chains sequenced from one sample in a study of T cell repertoires in cytomegalovirus infection. These receptors have no known antigen. TCRdb re-derived calls from the reads in MiXCR, one entry per CDR3 protein. The table includes 450,000 to 600,000 distinct CDR3 sequences, roughly a third detected once. Specimen: cultured PBMCs, collected from culture after CMV antigen stimulation. The origin of the receptors is a human donor in good health (CMV status not recorded). Some clones in this sample may be carry-over from other donors' samples.

J is TRBJ2-1 and V is TRBV11-1; 8 nucleotides match TRBD2. Per germline, CDR1 SGHAT and CDR2 FQDESV (reference sequence). Unmatched junction bases numbered 10, after V lost 3 bases and J lost 0 bases. The CDR3 has 18 amino acids. In nucleotides, the CDR3 is TGTGCCAGCAGCTTCTTGGCTAGCGGGCCTAGCTCCTACAATGAGCAGTTCTTC. The encoded protein is CASSFLASGPSSYNEQFF. Together with reference TRBV11-1 and TRBJ2-1, the CDR3 gives the full variable domain: EAEVAQSPRYKITEKSQAVAFWCDPISGHATLYWYRQILGQGPELLVQFQDESVVDDSQLPKDRFSAERLKGVDSTLKIQPAELGDSAMYLCASSFLASGPSSYNEQFFGPGTRLTVL.

The rearrangement links TRBV24-1 to TRBJ2-2; no firm D call. With 9 bases removed from V and 0 bases from J, the gap between germline ends came to 10 bases. CDR3 length: 14 residues. Germline CDR1 is KGHDR and CDR2 is SFDVKD. The CDR3, as DNA: TGTGCCACCGGCGCCGTTACGAACACCGGGGAGCTGTTTTTT. It yields the protein CATGAVTNTGELFF.

This clonotype was counted a few times. V usage is TRBV25-1 and J usage is TRBJ2-5; tentatively, D is TRBD2 (5 bases). The CDR3 covers 13 residues. Germline-derived CDR1 and CDR2 are MGHDK and SYGVNS. Trimming removed 3 bases from V and 5 bases from J, with 10 bases in between. The DNA of the CDR3 is TGTGCCAGCAGTGAGATAGCGTACGAGACCCAGTACTTC. It is translated as CASSEIAYETQYF.

This chain uses TRBV3-1 with TRBJ2-5; D gene ambiguous. V was cut by 0 bases and J by 1 base, with 9 bases left in between. CDR3 length: 15 residues. Germline values: CDR1 LGHDT, CDR2 YNNKEL (reference sequence). CDR3: CASSQDNQRQETQYF. CDR3 bases: TGTGCCAGCAGCCAAGATAACCAGCGCCAAGAGACCCAGTACTTC.

This clonotype was counted at least ten times. The chain joins TRBV5-5 to TRBJ2-7; TRBD2 matches 11 bases. Germline V gene lookup returns CDR1 SGHKS and CDR2 YYEKEE (reference sequence). The CDR3 is made up of 14 amino acids. V shed 4 bases and J 4 bases; nucleotides not matched to a gene: 4. The CDR3 region has the DNA TGTGCCAGCAGCCTGAGACTAGCGGGATACGAGCAGTACGTC. It translates to CASSLRLAGYEQYV.

The J gene is TRBJ2-1, the V gene TRBV6-2 or TRBV6-3; 7 positions agree with TRBD2. The J segment lost 6 bases and the V segment lost 7 bases, leaving 6 bases of the junction unmatched. Germline V CDR1 and CDR2: MNHEY, SVGEGT. The CDR3 contains 13 residues. In DNA, the CDR3 is TGTGCCAGCACGCTAGCGGCTACCAATGAGCAGTTCTTC. Its protein is CASTLAATNEQFF.

The chain is built from TRBV20-1 and TRBJ2-1, with 11 nucleotides matching TRBD2. The CDR3 spans 15 residues. Per the germline V gene, CDR1 is DFQATT and CDR2 is SNEGSKA (reference sequence). Trimming at V came to 1 base and at J to 7 bases, leaving 6 bases not matched to a gene. CDR3 DNA sequence: TGCAGTGCTAGAGGAACTAGCGGGAGTATGAATGAGCAGTTCTTC. This encodes CSARGTSGSMNEQFF.

The chain uses TRBV7-9 and TRBJ2-7, with TRBD2 matching over 8 bases. CDR1 is SEHNR, CDR2 FQNEAQ, per germline (reference sequence). The CDR3 is 15 amino acids. The ends lost 4 bases at V and 4 bases at J; junction bases unmatched: 9. The CDR3: CASSSARGAHYEQYF. The CDR3 DNA sequence: TGTGCCAGCAGCTCAGCGCGGGGGGCCCATTACGAGCAGTACTTC.

The J gene is TRBJ1-5, the V gene TRBV28, with D maybe TRBD1 (5 bases). V was shortened by 6 bases and J by 0 bases, with 21 bases between the two germline ends. This CDR3 comprises 18 residues. The germline V gene has CDR1 MDHEN and CDR2 SYDVKM. The CDR3 bases are TGTGCCAGCAGGCGAGGTCCCGGGGCCGTTTATAGCAATCAGCCCCAGCATTTT. Translation gives CASRRGPGAVYSNQPQHF.

This clonotype turned up a few times. The genes are TRBV7-2 and TRBJ2-2; tentatively, D is TRBD2 (7 bases). Germline CDR1 and CDR2: SGHTA and FQGNSA. The CDR3 loop spans 14 amino acids. The ends were cut back, 1 base at V and 7 bases at J, with 10 bases in the middle. CDR3: CASSLEGGGGELFF. The DNA for the CDR3 is TGTGCCAGCAGCTTAGAAGGGGGGGGCGGGGAGCTGTTTTTT.

The V gene is TRBV6-2 or TRBV6-3, the J gene TRBJ2-1; 15 nucleotides line up with TRBD2. CDR1 and CDR2 (germline): MNHEY, SVGEGT. This CDR3 spans 19 amino acids. V trimming: 6 bases; J trimming: 4 bases; junction bases outside the gene matches: 13. As DNA, the CDR3 is TGTGCCAGCAGCCCCGGGACTAGCGGGAGGCCCCTTTCTTACAATGAGCAGTTCTTC. Translation gives CASSPGTSGRPLSYNEQFF.

This clonotype was detected only a few times. The chain links TRBV25-1 to TRBJ1-6, with TRBD1 matching 11 bases. This CDR3 is 16 amino acids long. The V segment lost 6 bases and the J segment 5 bases; nucleotides outside the gene matches: 6. The germline V gene has CDR1 MGHDK and CDR2 SYGVNS. The CDR3 DNA sequence: TGTGCCAGCAGCCTTGGGACAGGGGGGAATAATTCACCCCTCCACTTT. As protein: CASSLGTGGNNSPLHF.

The rearrangement uses TRBV4-1 and TRBJ2-5; 7 bases align to TRBD1. The trim removed 4 bases at V and 3 bases at J, leaving 8 bases unmatched. The CDR3 totals 15 residues. Germline V gene data show CDR1 as MGHRA and CDR2 as YSYEKL. CDR3 bases: TGCGCCAGCAGCCCCCAGGGACAGACTAAAGAGACCCAGTACTTC. Residues: CASSPQGQTKETQYF.

CDR3 bases: TGTGCCAGCAGCTGGCAGTTCGCCGGGGAGCTGTTTTTT. It yields the protein CASSWQFAGELFF. The chain has TRBV5-6 and TRBJ2-2; no clear D gene. Germline loops: CDR1 SGHDT, CDR2 YYEEEE. This CDR3 region has 13 residues. Trimming left V 3 bases short and J 6 bases short, with 9 bases between.